A single sample is the source of the 22 T cell receptor beta chains below, sequenced in a study of shared clonotypes between healthy human individuals (dated by TCRdb to about 2020). The method behind the library was the immunoSEQ multiplex PCR assay. Not all clones reach the TCRdb copy of this immuneACCESS table, which keeps in-frame sequences only. Checked studies attribute under half of the gap to unresolved V genes and leave the rest unexplained. Present in this sample are some 2,000,000 clones, 85% to 95% of which were seen just once. Under 0.15% of the sample comes from the top ten. Input material: naive CD4+ T cells sorted from blood. This specimen's cell subset or site label, per the study, means: CD45RA+ positively selected. The receptors were sampled from a man younger than 30 in good health.

The chain recombines TRBV19 with TRBJ1-6; TRBD1 aligns across 10 bases. The CDR3 covers 15 residues. Germline V gene data show CDR1 as LNHDA and CDR2 as SQIVND (reference sequence). V was pared by 6 bases and J by 8 bases, with 7 bases of the junction left unmatched. The CDR3 nucleotides are TGTGCCAGTAGCCCGGGACAGGGGCGGTATTCACCCCTCCACTTT. It encodes CASSPGQGRYSPLHF.

About this clone: Within the sample, other DNA sequences also encode this same CDR3. This chain connects TRBV11-2 to TRBJ2-3; TRBD1 might be the D (6 bases). Trimming removed 6 bases from V and 0 bases from J, with 10 bases in between. The CDR3 extends over 14 amino acids. Germline V gene lookup returns CDR1 SGHAT and CDR2 FQNNGV. The CDR3 loop reads CASSLDRSTDTQYF. The CDR3 DNA follows: TGTGCCAGCAGTTTGGACAGAAGCACAGATACGCAGTATTTT.

The V gene is TRBV19, the J gene TRBJ2-7; D is perhaps TRBD1 (7 bases). This CDR3 is 15 amino acids long. The germline V gene encodes CDR1 LNHDA and CDR2 SQIVND (reference sequence). The ends were cut back, 0 bases at V and 2 bases at J, with 11 bases in the middle. The CDR3 sequence is CASSIEAGQTYEQYF. The CDR3 DNA is TGTGCCAGTAGTATAGAGGCGGGACAGACCTACGAGCAGTACTTC.

CDR3 loop: CATSVAYEQYF. Written as DNA, the CDR3 is TGTGCCACTTCTGTCGCCTACGAGCAGTACTTC. The chain carries TRBV6-1 and TRBJ2-7; D ambiguous. There are 11 residues in the CDR3. Germline-derived CDR1 and CDR2 are MNHNS and SASEGT. V lost 10 bases, J lost 2 bases, and 9 bases lay in between.

The chain recombines TRBV20-1 with TRBJ2-7, with D perhaps matching TRBD1 (6 bases). V was clipped by 6 bases and J by 5 bases, with 8 bases between them. Looked up from germline, CDR1 is DFQATT and CDR2 is SNEGSKA (reference sequence). This CDR3 spans 10 amino acids. The CDR3 here is CSAHRDEQYF. Written as DNA, the CDR3 is TGCAGTGCCCACAGGGACGAGCAGTACTTC.

This clone was counted many times. V usage is TRBV7-9 and J usage is TRBJ2-3, with D hard to call. The germline V and J ends were trimmed by 0 bases and 14 bases, with 15 bases remaining between them. The CDR3 runs to 13 residues. Germline CDR1 is SEHNR and CDR2 is FQNEAQ (reference sequence). This CDR3 reads CASSLAWSYPGYF. The CDR3 coding sequence is TGTGCCAGCAGCTTAGCGTGGAGCTACCCCGGGTATTTT. Using reference TRBV7-9 and TRBJ2-3 for the parts outside the CDR3, the full variable domain is DTGVSQNPRHKITKRGQNVTFRCDPISEHNRLYWYRQTLGQGPEFLTYFQNEAQLEKSRLLSDRFSAERPKGSFSTLEIQRTEQGDSAMYLCASSLAWSYPGYFGPGTRLTVL.

The J gene is TRBJ2-3, the V gene TRBV6-5; 8 nucleotides agree with TRBD2. The germline V gene has CDR1 MNHEY and CDR2 SVGAGI. V was pared by 4 bases and J by 2 bases, with 8 bases of the junction left unmatched. The CDR3 totals 16 residues. The DNA for the CDR3 is TGTGCCAGCAGTTCCCCCGGGACTAGTGTCACAGATACGCAGTATTTT. As protein: CASSSPGTSVTDTQYF.

This chain connects TRBV7-2 to TRBJ2-4, with 10 positions matching TRBD1. The CDR3 sequence is 17 residues long. CDR1 and CDR2 from the germline V gene are SGHTA and FQGNSA. J was trimmed by 2 bases and V by 5 bases; bases with no gene match: 9. The CDR3 is CASSQTTGGATKNIQYF. DNA of the CDR3: TGTGCCAGCAGCCAGACGACAGGGGGCGCAACCAAAAACATTCAGTACTTC. The full variable domain, in which reference TRBV7-2 and TRBJ2-4 provide the parts outside the CDR3, is GAGVSQSPSNKVTEKGKDVELRCDPISGHTALYWYRQSLGQGLEFLIYFQGNSAPDKSGLPSDRFSAERTGGSVSTLTIQRTQQEDSAVYLCASSQTTGGATKNIQYFGAGTRLSVL.

The genes are TRBV28 and TRBJ1-6; 7 positions match TRBD1. The CDR3 runs to 18 residues. The V gene's germline CDR1 is MDHEN and CDR2 SYDVKM. V lost 4 bases to trimming and J lost 2 bases; unmatched junction nucleotides: 11. CDR3 DNA: TGTGCCAGCAGTTCCCCCGGGGGCAGGGGGACCTATAATTCACCCCTCCACTTT. Amino acid sequence: CASSSPGGRGTYNSPLHF.

The V call is TRBV5-1, the J call TRBJ1-2; tentative D call: TRBD1 (5 bases). The CDR3 runs 13 residues. Germline CDR1 is SGHRS and CDR2 is YFSETQ. Trimming removed 1 base at V and 3 bases at J, with 7 bases between. The DNA for the CDR3 is TGCGCCAGCAGCTTGTGGGACGACTATGGCTACACCTTC. Translated, it gives CASSLWDDYGYTF.

The chain joins TRBV10-3 to TRBJ1-1; 10 nucleotides match TRBD1. V lost 7 bases to trimming and J lost 5 bases; unmatched junction nucleotides: 7. The CDR3 runs to 14 residues. Germline loops: CDR1 ENHRY, CDR2 SYGVKD. This CDR3 reads CAIKRDRGETEAFF. CDR3 sequence (DNA): TGTGCCATCAAAAGGGACAGGGGAGAGACTGAAGCTTTCTTT.

This clone has only one observation. The chain is built from TRBV28 and TRBJ2-7, with 7 bases that match TRBD2. Germline V gives CDR1 MDHEN, CDR2 SYDVKM. With 6 bases clipped from V and 2 bases from J, the junction kept 7 bases outside the gene matches. CDR3 size: 14 residues. The CDR3 reads CASSRPGRAYEQYF. CDR3 DNA: TGTGCCAGCAGCCGACCAGGGAGGGCCTACGAGCAGTACTTC.

This chain links TRBV5-4 with TRBJ2-1; 11 nucleotides match TRBD2. This CDR3 is built from 16 residues. Per germline, CDR1 SGHNT and CDR2 YYREEE (reference sequence). The V gene end was trimmed by 5 bases and the J gene end by 6 bases; junction bases not matched to a gene: 10. CDR3 amino acids: CASRGVAGGPGNEQFF. CDR3 DNA sequence: TGTGCCAGCAGGGGTGTAGCGGGGGGGCCCGGCAATGAGCAGTTCTTC.

This chain uses TRBV12-5 with TRBJ1-3; D unresolved. The V gene lost 0 bases and the J gene lost 4 bases, with 19 bases spanning the gap. This CDR3 comprises 18 residues. Per the germline V gene, CDR1 is LGHNT and CDR2 is FRNRAP. CDR3: CASGLVPPGSPTGNTIYF. In DNA, the CDR3 is TGTGCTAGTGGTTTGGTCCCCCCGGGCTCTCCGACCGGAAACACCATATATTTT.

The J gene is TRBJ2-5, the V gene TRBV7-9, with TRBD1 as a possible D gene (5 bases). The CDR3 sequence is 15 residues long. Between the trimmed V and J ends, which lost 1 base and 5 bases, there was a span of 14 bases. Germline CDR1 is SEHNR and CDR2 is FQNEAQ (reference sequence). In DNA form, the CDR3 reads TGTGCCAGCAGCTTAGGGCAGGGCGTAGGGGAGACCCAGTACTTC. Translation: CASSLGQGVGETQYF.

This clone was found once. The chain couples TRBV2 to TRBJ2-7; 14 nucleotides match TRBD2. J was trimmed by 3 bases and V by 10 bases; bases with no gene match: 5. Germline CDR1 and CDR2: SNHLY and FYNNEI. The CDR3 extends over 14 amino acids. CDR3 bases: TGTGCCATCTTGGGGACTAGCGGGGGCTACGAGCAGTACTTC. Protein sequence: CAILGTSGGYEQYF. Variable domain in full (rest from reference TRBV2 and TRBJ2-7): EPEVTQTPSHQVTQMGQEVILRCVPISNHLYFYWYRQILGQKVEFLVSFYNNEISEKSEIFDDQFSVERPDGSNFTLKIRSTKLEDSAMYFCAILGTSGGYEQYFGPGTRLTVT.

This clone appeared a single time. In nucleotides, the CDR3 is TGCGCCAGCAGCTTCGGCGGGACAGATTCGTACGAGCAGTACTTC. Its translation is CASSFGGTDSYEQYF. The chain uses TRBV5-1 and TRBJ2-7; the D gene is possibly TRBD1 (7 bases). This CDR3 region has 15 residues. Germline V gives CDR1 SGHRS, CDR2 YFSETQ. Between the trimmed V and J ends, which lost 2 bases and 4 bases, there was a span of 16 bases.

The chain recombines TRBV27 with TRBJ2-7, with TRBD2 matching 7 bases. Germline CDR1 is MNHEY and CDR2 is SMNVEV (reference sequence). The J segment lost 4 bases and the V segment lost 6 bases, leaving 6 bases of the junction unmatched. This CDR3 is 13 amino acids long. In DNA, the CDR3 is TGTGCCAGCAGCCCGACTAGCTCTTACGAGCAGTACTTC. It encodes CASSPTSSYEQYF.

This rearrangement joins TRBV11-2 to TRBJ2-1; 10 positions agree with TRBD2. This CDR3 is built from 16 residues. Germline CDR1 and CDR2: SGHAT and FQNNGV. The J segment lost 4 bases and the V segment lost 1 base, leaving 4 bases of the junction unmatched. In nucleotides, the CDR3 is TGTGCCAGCAGCTTAGTGGGGGGACTAGCGTACAATGAGCAGTTCTTC. The encoded protein is CASSLVGGLAYNEQFF.

As DNA, the CDR3 is TGTGCCAGCAGTTACGGGGTCAGGGCCGCCAGTACCCTCCACTTT. It yields the protein CASSYGVRAASTLHF. The chain is built from TRBV6-5 and TRBJ1-6, with TRBD1 as a possible D gene (5 bases). Per the germline V gene, CDR1 is MNHEY and CDR2 is SVGAGI. V was clipped by 2 bases and J by 14 bases, with 19 bases between them. This CDR3 contains 15 residues.

The chain links TRBV30 to TRBJ2-5, with 10 bases fitting TRBD1. Germline V gives CDR1 GTSNPN, CDR2 SVGIG (reference sequence). The CDR3 is made up of 13 amino acids. V lost 3 bases to trimming and J lost 5 bases; unmatched junction nucleotides: 3. The CDR3, as DNA: TGTGCCTGGAGCGGACAGGGGGTCGAGACCCAGTACTTC. Its translation: CAWSGQGVETQYF.

Notes on this clone: One junction end does not reproduce the germline sequence, and a read error may be involved. Other nucleotide sequences from this sample produce the same CDR3. The chain has TRBV28 and TRBJ1-5; D unresolved. This CDR3 is 13 amino acids long. Germline CDR1 MDHEN, CDR2 SYDVKM. CDR3 loop: CASSTLRNQPQHF. CDR3 bases: TGTGCCAGCAGTACCCTAAGGAATCAGCCCCAGCATTTC.